This TCR beta chain appears in the sequencing data of a study of blood T cell repertoires in COVID-19. Produced via immunoSEQ multiplex PCR; TCRdb's table is partial and in-frame only. The data hold around 120,000 clones, with less than 75% observed a single time. The germline V gene has CDR1 LGHDT and CDR2 YNNKEL (reference sequence). The CDR3 consists of 14 residues. Trimming took 2 bases from V and 3 from J; bases not matched to a gene: 1. The source material was peripheral blood. The TCR originated in a human donor with acute or convalescent COVID-19. The donor label of this sample is uncertain. The rearrangement joins TRBV3-1 (or the pseudogene TRBV3-2) to TRBJ1-5; 7 bases agree with TRBD1. This CDR3 is CASSQTGDNQPQHF. The CDR3 DNA reads TGTGCCAGCAGCCAAACAGGGGACAATCAGCCCCAGCATTTT.